This T cell receptor (beta chain) was captured by sequencing in a study of blood T cells in healthy people across ages. Samples each yielded at least 5 micrograms of total RNA. The length of the CDR3 is 13 residues. The germline V gene encodes CDR1 SGHAT and CDR2 FQDESV (reference sequence). Comments on this clonotype: The junction departs from germline at one end; a sequencing error may be responsible.

Together with a sample-barcoded 5' primer, a J-beta primer mix was included in a second PCR lasting about 6 to 12 cycles. Unique molecular identifiers of 12 random nucleotides labeled each cDNA. One entry per CDR3 protein results from TCRdb running MiXCR on the 5' RACE reads. Of approximately 1.5 million distinct CDR3 sequences in the sample, about 32% were seen once. The gene calls are TRBV11-1 and TRBJ1-1; D unresolved. This receptor was taken from a woman aged 25 to 39 in good health. Sequenced sample: blood. This CDR3 reads CASSKDRGTEAFF. CDR3 coding DNA: TGTGCCAGCAGTAAAGACCGGGGAACTGAGGCTTTCTTT.